Below, 2 T cell receptor beta chains from the same sample are listed, as sequenced in a study of blood T cells in healthy people across ages. A second PCR, run for about 7 to 11 cycles, used a sample-barcoded 5' primer plus a J-beta primer mix. TCRdb ran MiXCR on the 5' RACE reads and lists one entry per CDR3 protein. This sample has 850,000 to 1,100,000 distinct CDR3 sequences, with roughly two fifths found just once. Sequencing was performed on blood. These receptors all come from a man aged 18 to 30 in good health.

This clonotype was found a few times. The V call is TRBV9, the J call TRBJ2-3, with 7 nucleotides matching TRBD1. After removal of 4 bases from V and 5 bases from J, the junction contained 7 bases not matched to a gene. The CDR3 is made up of 14 amino acids. Germline CDR1 is SGDLS and CDR2 is YYNGEE. The CDR3 nucleotides read TGTGCCAGCAGCCCCGACAGGGCACTAGATACGCAGTATTTT. This encodes CASSPDRALDTQYF.

This clonotype came up a few times. Just one base apart from a much larger clone, this may be a read error. The gene calls are TRBV7-2 and TRBJ1-2; tentative D call: TRBD1 (5 bases). Trimming removed 5 bases from V and 0 bases from J, with 10 bases in between. The CDR3 loop spans 14 amino acids. Germline CDR1 reads SGHTA; CDR2 reads FQGNSA. Here the CDR3 DNA reads TGTGCCAGCAGCGTAGAGGACACTAACTATGGCTACACCTTC. Protein product: CASSVEDTNYGYTF.